This T cell receptor (beta chain) stems from a study of blood T cells in healthy people across ages (dated by TCRdb to about 2015). Broadly, across the study: In model experiments, template switching captured roughly one uniquely barcoded TCR beta cDNA molecule for every two T cells. Using deep sequencing normalized with unique cDNA molecular identifiers, the study measured how TCR beta repertoire diversity changes with age. The donors were split into four age groups: young (average about 15 years), middle-aged (around 40), aged (more than 55) and long-lived (about 82). To avoid experimental bias, donors of different ages were randomly spread across the sequencing lanes. Using the same blood draw, the study looked at two additional independent replicas of 1 million unique cDNA reads for two donors, one aged 18 to 30 and the other aged 80 or older. Overall study outcomes, separate from this receptor: Conclusive comparison of naive and antigen-experienced compartments was prevented by the profiling of bulk unsorted PBMCs. Observed TCR beta diversity correlated strongly with the percentage of naive T cells measured by flow cytometry. As age increased, observed TCR beta diversity per million T cells dropped in a roughly linear way, and a significant reduction was already evident by age roughly 40. Estimates of total diversity from one million sequenced T cells were regarded as lower bounds and underestimates. Compared with the aged group, the long-lived group had more naive CD4+ T cells, fewer expanded clones and increased TCR diversity, a pattern suggesting age selection. Because donor CMV infection status was unknown, age-related changes in expanded clonotypes were potentially confounded.

The roughly 38 donors, aged about 6 to 95 years, were systemically healthy Caucasian individuals from Russia. Approximately 10 milliliters of peripheral blood were collected from each donor into EDTA-treated Vacutainer tubes. Ficoll-Paque density-gradient centrifugation was used to isolate PBMCs, with at least 6 million obtained per sample. Total RNA, at least 6 micrograms per sample, was extracted from PBMCs with Trizol reagent. Naive CD45RAhigh/CD27high T cell percentages were measured by flow cytometry on a PBMC aliquot from every donor. Receptor libraries were prepared by 5' RACE. A second 7 to 11 cycle PCR used a sample-barcoded 5' primer and a J-beta primer mix. A template-switch 5' adaptor carrying 12 random nucleotides introduced a unique molecular identifier onto each TCR beta cDNA molecule. Each sample yielded at least 3 million CDR3-containing paired-end reads. First-strand cDNA was synthesized from all RNA with the Mint cDNA synthesis kit, primed by a TRBC-specific oligonucleotide. Following uracil-DNA glycosylase treatment, all cDNA underwent a first 18-cycle PCR with the universal primers M1SS and BC2_uni_R. As for the authors' bioinformatics: Normalization of each sample was performed by random selection of 1 million high-quality reads, each carrying a distinct molecular identifier. Reads sharing molecular identifiers were discarded rather than binned into consensus sequences. MiTCR, set to a Q25 quality threshold and the strictest error-elimination algorithm, was used for CDR3 identification, clonotype clustering and error correction. A nonparametric unseen species model with Euler transformation was used to estimate lower-bound total TCR beta diversity. The raw public data were reprocessed by TCRdb itself: fastp quality trimming at Q25, MiXCR clonotype calling, in-frame beta chains only. Every distinct CDR3 protein forms one entry, paired with its most common genes and DNA. These V and J calls rely on TCRdb rather than the paper's analysis. For this sample the table gives 1,800,000 or so distinct CDR3 sequences, of which 39% were detected only once. The ten largest account for 23% of the sample.

CDR1 and CDR2 are drawn from the germline V gene: LGHNA, YSLEER. Relative to germline, V is missing 1 base and J is missing 1 base, with 2 bases of the junction outside any gene match. The cysteine opens and the phenylalanine closes a CDR3 of 15 amino acids. The CDR3 DNA has 45 bases and is translated from base 1. In this sample, this clonotype turned up a few times. Its cognate antigen has yet to be identified. Per-nucleotide qualities are absent, and no much larger clonotype sits a single base away. The V gene is TRBV4-3 and the J gene is TRBJ1-1; TRBD1 matches 8 bases in the middle. Sequenced: blood. The TCR sequence derives from a human donor in good health. The CDR3 region has the sequence CASSQVTGANTEAFF. The sequenced DNA is TGCGCCAGCAGCCAAGTGACAGGGGCGAACACTGAAGCTTTCTTT.